The 30 T cell receptor beta chains below come from one sample, sequenced in a study of T-cell reconstitution after alpha-beta-depleted transplantation in children. Researchers prepared the TCRbeta library using unique molecular identifiers, the study reports. TCRdb itself ran the PCR reads through MiXCR, one entry per CDR3 protein. This table has hundreds of thousands of distinct CDR3 sequences, about a sixth appearing once. Sample: PBMCs, mostly from graft donor cells, taken 360 days after TCRalphabeta/CD19-depleted stem cell transplant. These TCRs come from a boy younger than two who had a stem cell transplant for Wiskott-Aldrich syndrome, so the T cells may come from the graft donor.

CDR3: CATSERNTQYF. The CDR3 nucleotides read TGTGCCACCAGTGAACGGAATACGCAGTATTTT. The chain combines TRBV24-1 with TRBJ2-3; D gene unclear. The ends were cut back, 4 bases at V and 7 bases at J, with 5 bases in the middle. The CDR3 has 11 residues. Germline CDR1 is KGHDR and CDR2 is SFDVKD.

On this clonotype: An end of the junction differs from the germline gene, which may be a read error. The V call is TRBV27, the J call TRBJ1-2; D not resolved. Germline V gene lookup returns CDR1 MNHEY and CDR2 SMNVEV (reference sequence). The length of the CDR3 is 16 residues. The DNA for the CDR3 is TGTGCCACCAGTTTAAAAGGCGCTGAGTTGAACTATGGCTACACCTTC. Encoded protein: CATSLKGAELNYGYTF.

The chain combines TRBV7-2 with TRBJ2-7, with a possible D match to TRBD1 (5 bases). The germline V gene has CDR1 SGHTA and CDR2 FQGNSA. This CDR3 is built from 15 residues. Deletions cut 6 bases from V and 0 bases from J, with 15 bases between. CDR3 nucleotide sequence: TGTGCCAGCAGGCTTGGGGCTTTCAGCTCCTACGAGCAGTACTTC. This gives the protein CASRLGAFSSYEQYF.

This chain joins TRBV7-2 and TRBJ2-7; D is ambiguous. Trimming shortened V by 1 base and J by 3 bases, and 13 bases separated the two germline ends. There are 15 residues in the CDR3. Germline V gives CDR1 SGHTA, CDR2 FQGNSA. In DNA form, the CDR3 reads TGTGCCAGCAGCTTAGTTCATCGGCAGCGCTACGAGCAGTACTTC. Its translation: CASSLVHRQRYEQYF.

The genes are TRBV6-5 and TRBJ2-1; 7 positions match TRBD2. Germline CDR1 reads MNHEY; CDR2 reads SVGAGI. Trimming cost V 0 bases and J 0 bases; bases outside gene matches: 8. The CDR3 has 18 residues. The CDR3 nucleotides are TGTGCCAGCAGTTACTCGACCGGGGACTATAACTCCTACAATGAGCAGTTCTTC. Protein product: CASSYSTGDYNSYNEQFF.

This clonotype was seen only a few times. The gene calls are TRBV6-1 and TRBJ2-5; the D is unclear. This CDR3 comprises 17 residues. Trimming took 0 bases from V and 2 from J, leaving 16 bases between them. The germline gives CDR1 MNHNS, CDR2 SASEGT. CDR3 DNA: TGTGCCAGCAGTGAAGCAAAATTGGCCGGGTTTCAAGAGACCCAGTACTTC. Encoded protein: CASSEAKLAGFQETQYF.

The genes are TRBV20-1 and TRBJ2-4; 8 nucleotides align to TRBD2. J was trimmed by 6 bases and V by 0 bases; bases with no gene match: 10. This CDR3 has 16 amino acids. CDR1 and CDR2 from the germline V gene are DFQATT and SNEGSKA (reference sequence). In DNA form, the CDR3 reads TGCAGTGCTAGAGAGTTATACGGGGGGGGAGGAAACATTCAGTACTTC. Translation: CSARELYGGGGNIQYF.

The chain links TRBV5-1 to TRBJ1-2; D might be TRBD1 (5 bases). V gave up 4 bases and J gave up 7 bases, with 11 bases separating them. Looked up from germline, CDR1 is SGHRS and CDR2 is YFSETQ. The CDR3 sequence is 12 residues long. CDR3 nucleotide sequence: TGCGCCAGCAGCCGAGCCCAGGGTGGCTACACCTTC. Protein: CASSRAQGGYTF.

This clonotype occurred many times. V is TRBV20-1 and J is TRBJ2-5, with D perhaps matching TRBD2 (6 bases). Trimming pared 0 bases from V and 5 bases from J, leaving 16 bases between. This CDR3 spans 15 amino acids. CDR1 and CDR2 (germline): DFQATT, SNEGSKA (reference sequence). CDR3 residues: CSARDLGRGMETQYF. CDR3 in DNA: TGCAGTGCTAGAGATCTGGGTCGCGGGATGGAGACCCAGTACTTC.

The table lists this clonotype with a few counts. V and J are TRBV18 and TRBJ2-7, with D maybe TRBD1 (5 bases). CDR3 length: 15 amino acids. Trimming stripped 2 bases from V and 2 bases from J, with 13 bases between. Germline V gene data show CDR1 as KGHSH and CDR2 as LQKENI. The CDR3 region has the DNA TGTGCCAGCTCACCAATGGCAGGACAACCCTACGAGCAGTACTTC. It translates to CASSPMAGQPYEQYF.

Only a few counts were recorded for this clonotype. This chain connects TRBV29-1 to TRBJ2-7; TRBD2 agrees at 9 bases. The CDR3 is 14 residues long. The V and J ends lost 4 bases and 2 bases, in that order; junction bases with no gene match: 6. CDR1 is SQVTM and CDR2 is ANQGSEA in the germline V gene. CDR3 nucleotides: TGCAGCGTTGTTCGGCGGGAGGGTCCCTACGAGCAGTACTTC. It translates to CSVVRREGPYEQYF.

V and J are TRBV6-2 or TRBV6-3 and TRBJ2-1; no reliable D call. CDR3 length: 11 amino acids. CDR1 is MNHEY and CDR2 is SVGEGT in the germline V gene. The V and J ends lost 2 bases and 10 bases respectively, with 6 bases between them. This CDR3 reads CASSYPPEQFF. CDR3 sequence (DNA): TGTGCCAGCAGTTACCCCCCAGAGCAGTTCTTC.

The chain combines TRBV6-2 or TRBV6-3 with TRBJ2-1; 10 nucleotides align to TRBD2. Germline trimming cut 2 bases from V and 6 bases from J; bases unmatched to any gene: 4. Germline V gene data show CDR1 as MNHEY and CDR2 as SVGEGT. This CDR3 has 15 amino acids. The CDR3 DNA follows: TGTGCCAGCAGTTACGCGCTAGCGGGAGTCAATGAGCAGTTCTTC. It encodes CASSYALAGVNEQFF.

This clonotype has at least ten counts. This chain links TRBV7-2 with TRBJ2-7; TRBD1 matches 8 bases. Germline V CDR1 and CDR2: SGHTA, FQGNSA. Losses at the gene ends were 1 base for V and 9 bases for J; bases not matched to a gene: 8. The CDR3 is made up of 14 amino acids. CDR3: CASSLDRTGTVQYF. CDR3 sequence (DNA): TGTGCCAGCAGCTTAGATAGGACAGGGACCGTGCAGTACTTC.

The chain carries TRBV29-1 and TRBJ2-1; perhaps TRBD1 as D (6 bases). Germline V gene data show CDR1 as SQVTM and CDR2 as ANQGSEA. V lost 3 bases and J 4 bases, leaving 7 bases between the germline ends. This CDR3 has 12 amino acids. CDR3 sequence: CSVETGYNEQFF. CDR3 in DNA: TGCAGCGTTGAGACAGGATACAATGAGCAGTTCTTC.

This clonotype was recorded only once. The chain is built from TRBV5-4 and TRBJ2-7, with D possibly matching TRBD2 (6 bases). The V gene's germline CDR1 is SGHNT and CDR2 YYREEE (reference sequence). V was clipped by 4 bases and J by 6 bases, with 14 bases between them. CDR3 length: 13 residues. For the CDR3, the DNA is TGTGCCAGCAGCGGGACTCCAATATCCGAGCAGTACTTC. Its translation is CASSGTPISEQYF.

V is TRBV5-6 and J is TRBJ1-1, with no clear D. Germline assignment: CDR1 SGHDT and CDR2 YYEEEE. Trimming cost V 0 bases and J 0 bases, with 6 bases left between them. The CDR3 extends over 14 amino acids. CDR3 region: CASSLGIMNTEAFF. Here the CDR3 DNA reads TGTGCCAGCAGCTTGGGAATCATGAACACTGAAGCTTTCTTT.

Only a few counts were recorded for this clonotype. The chain joins TRBV5-1 to TRBJ2-7; 12 bases are a match to TRBD2. In germline, CDR1 is SGHRS, CDR2 YFSETQ. Trimming cost V 3 bases and J 3 bases; bases outside gene matches: 7. The CDR3 length is 16 residues. This CDR3 reads CASSSRLAGDLYEQYF. CDR3 coding DNA: TGCGCCAGCAGCTCTAGACTAGCGGGGGATCTCTACGAGCAGTACTTC.

This clonotype was found a few times. CDR3 nucleotides: TGCAGTGCTAGGTGGGGCTCAGGGGAGACCCAGTACTTC. Translating it yields CSARWGSGETQYF. The V gene is TRBV20-1, the J gene TRBJ2-5; a possible D gene is TRBD1 (5 bases). The germline V gene has CDR1 DFQATT and CDR2 SNEGSKA (reference sequence). Trimming removed 3 bases from V and 5 bases from J, with 13 bases in between. The CDR3 runs to 13 residues.

This chain uses TRBV12-3 or TRBV12-4 with TRBJ1-1; TRBD1 aligns across 7 bases. After removal of 6 bases from V and 2 bases from J, the junction contained 12 bases not matched to a gene. This CDR3 contains 16 residues. The CDR3 bases are TGTGCCAGCAGCCCCTCTTGGGGGGACAGAAACACTGAAGCTTTCTTT. Translated, it gives CASSPSWGDRNTEAFF.

This clonotype has more than one count but fewer than ten. This rearrangement joins TRBV27 to TRBJ1-1; D is ambiguous. V was clipped by 0 bases and J by 6 bases, with 11 bases between them. The CDR3 runs 14 residues. Germline V gene data show CDR1 as MNHEY and CDR2 as SMNVEV (reference sequence). The CDR3 region is CASSLSNLGSEAFF. In DNA, the CDR3 is TGTGCCAGCAGTTTATCGAATCTTGGGTCTGAAGCTTTCTTT.

This clonotype was seen only a few times. The V and J genes are TRBV2 and TRBJ2-3; D gene uncertain. The germline V gene encodes CDR1 SNHLY and CDR2 FYNNEI. V was clipped by 6 bases and J by 6 bases, with 13 bases between them. The CDR3 has 13 residues. CDR3 in DNA: TGTGCCAGCAGCGACCACCTAATCGATACGCAGTATTTT. It translates to CASSDHLIDTQYF.

This clonotype was recorded only once. The chain is built from TRBV20-1 and TRBJ2-3, with no clear D. The CDR3 spans 14 residues. Germline CDR1 is DFQATT and CDR2 is SNEGSKA (reference sequence). Trimming removed 3 bases at V and 3 bases at J, with 13 bases between. The CDR3 loop is CSASHSRRTDTQYF. The CDR3 coding sequence is TGCAGTGCTAGCCATAGCCGGCGGACAGATACGCAGTATTTT.

This clonotype was picked up a small number of times. The chain is built from TRBV28 and TRBJ2-3; TRBD2 is a possible D gene (5 bases). There are 13 residues in the CDR3. V was clipped by 8 bases and J by 0 bases, with 9 bases between them. Germline V lookup: CDR1 MDHEN, CDR2 SYDVKM. The CDR3 sequence is CASLGLSTDTQYF. The DNA for the CDR3 is TGTGCCAGCTTAGGACTGAGCACAGATACGCAGTATTTT.

The chain carries TRBV19 and TRBJ1-5, with D possibly TRBD1 on 5 matching bases. V gave up 3 bases and J gave up 7 bases, with 13 bases separating them. CDR3 length: 14 amino acids. Germline CDR1 LNHDA, CDR2 SQIVND (reference sequence). CDR3 sequence reads: CASSIHRPGQPQHF. In DNA, the CDR3 is TGTGCCAGTAGTATCCACAGGCCTGGGCAGCCCCAGCATTTT.

This chain joins TRBV5-1 and TRBJ2-7, with TRBD1 matching 7 bases. V gave up 4 bases and J gave up 3 bases; unmatched junction bases: 4. Germline values: CDR1 SGHRS, CDR2 YFSETQ. This CDR3 is 13 amino acids long. The CDR3 is CASSVTGNYEQYF. CDR3 nucleotide sequence: TGCGCCAGCAGCGTGACAGGGAACTACGAGCAGTACTTC.

J is TRBJ2-7 and V is TRBV15; the match to TRBD1 covers 8 bases. This CDR3 is built from 14 residues. Germline V gene data show CDR1 as LNHNV and CDR2 as YYDKDF (reference sequence). Germline trimming cut 1 base from V and 2 bases from J; bases unmatched to any gene: 1. The DNA for the CDR3 is TGTGCCACCAGCAGAGGGGGACAGGCCTACGAGCAGTACTTC. Translating it yields CATSRGGQAYEQYF.

This chain's CDR3 is CATSDQRPKQGREETQYF. The CDR3 coding sequence is TGTGCCACCAGTGATCAACGCCCCAAACAGGGTAGGGAAGAGACCCAGTACTTC. J is TRBJ2-5 and V is TRBV24-1, with D maybe TRBD1 (6 bases). The CDR3 has 18 residues. Germline values: CDR1 KGHDR, CDR2 SFDVKD. Between the trimmed V and J ends, which lost 3 bases and 3 bases, there was a span of 22 bases.

V and J are TRBV6-5 and TRBJ2-5, with a weak D call TRBD1 (6 bases). The CDR3 consists of 19 residues. Germline loops: CDR1 MNHEY, CDR2 SVGAGI. Trimming removed 0 bases from V and 2 bases from J, with 22 bases in between. CDR3 loop: CASSYSSPTGWGRQETQYF. The DNA for the CDR3 is TGTGCCAGCAGTTACTCGAGCCCTACAGGGTGGGGGCGGCAAGAGACCCAGTACTTC.

The chain is built from TRBV2 and TRBJ1-5; the D is unclear. The V end was cut by 3 bases, the J end by 0 bases, with 3 bases between. Germline-derived CDR1 and CDR2 are SNHLY and FYNNEI. The CDR3 spans 13 residues. As DNA, the CDR3 is TGTGCCAGCAGTGACATTAGCAATCAGCCCCAGCATTTT. As protein: CASSDISNQPQHF.